This paragraph reports one T cell receptor (beta chain). This clonotype has a handful of counts. What antigen it recognizes has not been identified. There are no base qualities to consult, and no much larger clone falls within one base. These data belong to a study of CD8 T cells in ankylosing spondylitis (dated by TCRdb to about 2017). Concerning the study at large: The study profiled T cell receptor beta repertoires in healthy donors and ankylosing spondylitis patients to find disease-linked TCR variants. The full study cohort comprised 20 to 25 ankylosing spondylitis patients and 85 to 120 healthy donors. Peripheral blood was sampled, and synovial fluid was also collected from ankylosing spondylitis patients.

What the authors observed across the whole study: The disease-linked clones showed a CD8+ phenotype and occurred at relatively low frequencies in peripheral blood. Significant enrichment of the disease-linked clones was reported in matched synovial fluid samples from ankylosing spondylitis patients. Some motif variants had previously been reported in the synovial fluid and blood of reactive arthritis patients, which suggests shared mechanisms of disease initiation. Blood from ankylosing spondylitis patients appeared to be characterized by a TCR beta motif composed of several highly homologous amino acid variants.

Germline trimming amounts to 3 bases on V and 3 bases on J, with 11 as the count of junction bases outside the gene matches. Its CDR3 holds 18 amino acids, cysteine through phenylalanine. Only the CDR3 DNA is retained, 54 bases long and in frame from the first base. The germline V gene encodes CDR1 SQVTM and CDR2 ANQGSEA. Sequencing took place on an Illumina HiSeq 2500. Quantitative 5'-RACE with molecular barcodes was the method used to prepare the TCR beta libraries. The paper's processing steps were these. A new computational method based on a probabilistic model of VDJ rearrangement was used to identify disease-linked TCR variants. TCRdb passed the public sequencing reads through fastp at Q25 and MiXCR, retaining productive beta sequences. Rows are combined by CDR3 protein, so each entry shows the most common genes and DNA. The V and J calls shown here were made by TCRdb, not taken from the authors' results. This sample comprises 200,000 to 250,000 distinct CDR3 sequences, approximately 16% of them detected only once. Together, the top ten hold 42% of the sample.

The chain links TRBV29-1 with TRBJ2-3; 14 central nucleotides agree with TRBD2. This sequence originates from a male donor with ankylosing spondylitis. What was sequenced was blood, either unsorted or a sorted T cell fraction (not recorded which). The nucleotides read TGCAGCGTTGATGCAGCGGGACTAGCGGGAGAATTGACAGATACGCAGTATTTT. This codes for CSVDAAGLAGELTDTQYF.